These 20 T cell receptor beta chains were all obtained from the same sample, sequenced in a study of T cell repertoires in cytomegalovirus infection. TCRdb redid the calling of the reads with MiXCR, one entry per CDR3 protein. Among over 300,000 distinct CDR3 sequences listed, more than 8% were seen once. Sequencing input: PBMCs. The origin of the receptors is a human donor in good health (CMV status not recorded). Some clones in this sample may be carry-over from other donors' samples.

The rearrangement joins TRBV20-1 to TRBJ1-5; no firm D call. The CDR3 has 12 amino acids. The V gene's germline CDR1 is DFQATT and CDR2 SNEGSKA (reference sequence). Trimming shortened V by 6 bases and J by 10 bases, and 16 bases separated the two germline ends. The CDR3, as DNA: TGCAGTGCAATCGACACATACCTACCCCAGCATTTT. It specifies CSAIDTYLPQHF.

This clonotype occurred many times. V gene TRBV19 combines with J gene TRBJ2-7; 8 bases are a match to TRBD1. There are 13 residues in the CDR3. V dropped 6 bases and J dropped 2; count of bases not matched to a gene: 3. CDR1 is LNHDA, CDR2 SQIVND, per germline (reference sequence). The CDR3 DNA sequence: TGTGCCAGTAGGCGGACAGGGACCTACGAGCAGTACTTC. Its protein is CASRRTGTYEQYF.

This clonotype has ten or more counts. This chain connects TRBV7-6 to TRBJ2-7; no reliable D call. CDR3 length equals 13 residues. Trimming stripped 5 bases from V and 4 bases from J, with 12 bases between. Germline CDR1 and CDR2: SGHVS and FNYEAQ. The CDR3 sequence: CASSRLGAYEQYF. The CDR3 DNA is TGTGCCAGCAGCCGCCTGGGCGCTTACGAGCAGTACTTC.

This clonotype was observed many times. The CDR3 loop is CASSYRGETKNIQYF. Written as DNA, the CDR3 is TGTGCCAGCAGTTACAGGGGGGAAACCAAAAACATTCAGTACTTC. The chain recombines TRBV28 with TRBJ2-4; TRBD1 matches at 8 bases. Germline V gene data show CDR1 as MDHEN and CDR2 as SYDVKM. Trimming cost V 4 bases and J 2 bases; bases outside gene matches: 4. The CDR3 spans 15 residues.

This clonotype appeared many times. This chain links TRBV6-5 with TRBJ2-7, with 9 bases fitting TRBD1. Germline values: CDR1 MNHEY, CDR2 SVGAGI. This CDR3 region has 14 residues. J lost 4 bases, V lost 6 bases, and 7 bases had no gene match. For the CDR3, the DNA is TGTGCCAGCAGCTACGGACAGGGGACGTACGAGCAGTACTTC. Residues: CASSYGQGTYEQYF.

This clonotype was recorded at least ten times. CDR3 protein: CASSTPQGARDGYTF. The DNA for the CDR3 is TGTGCCAGCAGCACCCCTCAGGGGGCGCGGGATGGCTACACCTTC. The chain combines TRBV6-2 or TRBV6-3 with TRBJ1-2, with 8 nucleotides matching TRBD1. CDR3 length equals 15 residues. The junction had 12 bases not matched to a gene; V was cut back by 6 bases and J by 6 bases. Germline V gene data show CDR1 as MNHEY and CDR2 as SVGEGT.

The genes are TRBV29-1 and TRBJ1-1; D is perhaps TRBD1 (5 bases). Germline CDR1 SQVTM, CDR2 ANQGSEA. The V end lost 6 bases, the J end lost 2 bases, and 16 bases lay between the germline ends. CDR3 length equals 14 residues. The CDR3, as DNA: TGCAGCGTGGGCCCAGGGATTGTTAACACTGAAGCTTTCTTT. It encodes CSVGPGIVNTEAFF.

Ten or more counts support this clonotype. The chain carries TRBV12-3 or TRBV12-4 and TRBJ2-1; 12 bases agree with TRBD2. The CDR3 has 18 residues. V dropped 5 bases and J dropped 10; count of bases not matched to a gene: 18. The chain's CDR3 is CASSLASGGAGGGVEQFF. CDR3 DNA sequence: TGTGCCAGCAGTCTCGCTAGCGGGGGGGCAGGGGGCGGTGTCGAGCAGTTCTTC.

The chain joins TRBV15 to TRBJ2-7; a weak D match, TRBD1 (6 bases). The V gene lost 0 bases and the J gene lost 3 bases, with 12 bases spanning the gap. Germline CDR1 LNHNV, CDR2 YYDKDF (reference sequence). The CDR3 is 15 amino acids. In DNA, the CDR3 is TGTGCCACCAGCAGAGATCTCAGGGGAGACTACGAGCAGTACTTC. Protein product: CATSRDLRGDYEQYF.

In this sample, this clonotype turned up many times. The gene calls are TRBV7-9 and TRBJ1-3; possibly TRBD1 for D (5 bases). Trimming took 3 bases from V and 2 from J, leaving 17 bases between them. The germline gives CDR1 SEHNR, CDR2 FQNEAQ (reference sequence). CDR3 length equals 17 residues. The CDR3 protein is CASSFENRGTTGNTIYF. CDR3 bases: TGTGCCAGCAGCTTCGAAAATAGGGGAACAACTGGAAACACCATATATTTT.

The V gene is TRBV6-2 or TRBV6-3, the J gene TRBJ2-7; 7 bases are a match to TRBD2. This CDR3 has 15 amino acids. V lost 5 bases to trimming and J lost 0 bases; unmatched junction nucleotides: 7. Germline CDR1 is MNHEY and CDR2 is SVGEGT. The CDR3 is CASSRSGVFSYEQYF. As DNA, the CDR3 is TGTGCCAGCAGTCGGAGCGGGGTGTTCTCCTACGAGCAGTACTTC.

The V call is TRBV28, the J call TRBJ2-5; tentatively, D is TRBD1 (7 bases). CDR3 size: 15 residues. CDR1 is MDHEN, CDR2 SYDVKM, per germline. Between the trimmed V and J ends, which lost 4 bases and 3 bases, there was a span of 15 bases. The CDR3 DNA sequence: TGTGCCAGCAGTTCCTCCGGGGGACAGAAAGAGACCCAGTACTTC. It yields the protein CASSSSGGQKETQYF. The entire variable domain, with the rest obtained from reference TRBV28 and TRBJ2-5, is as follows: DVKVTQSSRYLVKRTGEKVFLECVQDMDHENMFWYRQDPGLGLRLIYFSYDVKMKEKGDIPEGYSVSREKKERFSLILESASTNQTSMYLCASSSSGGQKETQYFGPGTRLLVL.

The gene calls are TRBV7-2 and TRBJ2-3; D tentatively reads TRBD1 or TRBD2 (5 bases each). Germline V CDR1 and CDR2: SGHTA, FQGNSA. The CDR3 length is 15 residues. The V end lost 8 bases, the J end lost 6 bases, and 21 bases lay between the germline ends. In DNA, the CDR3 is TGTGCCAGCTGCAACCGGGACCCCCTCACGGATACGCAGTATTTT. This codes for CASCNRDPLTDTQYF.

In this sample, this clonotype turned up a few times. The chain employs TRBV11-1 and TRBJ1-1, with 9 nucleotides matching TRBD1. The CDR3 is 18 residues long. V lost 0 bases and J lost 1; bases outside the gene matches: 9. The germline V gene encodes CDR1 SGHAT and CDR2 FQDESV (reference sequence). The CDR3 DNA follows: TGTGCCAGCAGCTTAGCGAGGACAGGGGTTTGGGAGAACACTGAAGCTTTCTTT. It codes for CASSLARTGVWENTEAFF.

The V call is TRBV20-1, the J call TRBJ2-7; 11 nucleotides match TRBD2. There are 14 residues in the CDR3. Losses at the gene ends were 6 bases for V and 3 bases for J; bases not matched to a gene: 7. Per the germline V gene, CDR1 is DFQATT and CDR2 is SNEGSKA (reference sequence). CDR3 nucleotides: TGCAGTGCCCGGACCGGGACTAGCGGCTACGAGCAGTACTTC. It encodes CSARTGTSGYEQYF.

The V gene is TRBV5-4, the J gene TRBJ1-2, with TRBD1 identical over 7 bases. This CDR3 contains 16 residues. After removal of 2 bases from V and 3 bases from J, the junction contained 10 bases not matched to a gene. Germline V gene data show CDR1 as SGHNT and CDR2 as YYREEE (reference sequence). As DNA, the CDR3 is TGTGCCAGCAGCTTCGGAACCCGACAGGGAGACTATGGCTACACCTTC. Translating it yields CASSFGTRQGDYGYTF.

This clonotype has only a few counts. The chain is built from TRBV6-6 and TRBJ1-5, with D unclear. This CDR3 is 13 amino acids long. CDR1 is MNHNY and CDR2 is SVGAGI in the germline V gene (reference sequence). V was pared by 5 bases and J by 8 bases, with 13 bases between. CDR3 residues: CASSRGSVEPQHF. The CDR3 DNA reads TGTGCCAGCAGTCGCGGGTCCGTTGAGCCCCAGCATTTT.

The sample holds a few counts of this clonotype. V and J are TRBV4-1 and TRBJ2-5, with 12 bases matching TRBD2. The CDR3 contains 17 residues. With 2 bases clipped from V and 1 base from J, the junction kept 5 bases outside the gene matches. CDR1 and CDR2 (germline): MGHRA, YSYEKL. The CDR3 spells CASSQRLAGDTQETQYF. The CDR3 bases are TGCGCCAGCAGCCAACGACTAGCGGGAGACACCCAAGAGACCCAGTACTTC.

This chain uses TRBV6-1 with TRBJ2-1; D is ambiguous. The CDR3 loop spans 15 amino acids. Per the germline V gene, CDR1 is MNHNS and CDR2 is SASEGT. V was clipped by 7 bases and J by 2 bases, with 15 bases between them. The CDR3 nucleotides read TGTGCCAGCACCCCCCCGCCTATCCCCTACAATGAGCAGTTCTTC. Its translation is CASTPPPIPYNEQFF.

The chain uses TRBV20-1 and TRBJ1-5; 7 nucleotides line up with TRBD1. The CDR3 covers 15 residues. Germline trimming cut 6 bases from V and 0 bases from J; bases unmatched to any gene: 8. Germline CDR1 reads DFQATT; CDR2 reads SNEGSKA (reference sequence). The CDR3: CSAKAGTDSNQPQHF. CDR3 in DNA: TGCAGTGCAAAAGCCGGGACAGATAGCAATCAGCCCCAGCATTTT.